Listed here are 25 T cell receptor beta chains from one sample, sequenced in a study of T-cell reconstitution after alpha-beta-depleted transplantation in children. Unique molecular identifiers were incorporated during preparation of the TCRbeta library. TCRdb processed the PCR reads anew with MiXCR; each CDR3 protein has one entry. Of about 400,000 distinct CDR3 sequences listed, around 21% are singletons. Sample: PBMCs from the stem cell graft donor, taken from the stem cell graft. Source of these receptors: a human donor who donated a stem cell graft to a child with acute myeloid leukemia.

With regard to this clonotype: Just one base apart from a much larger clone, this may be a read error. The chain recombines TRBV20-1 with TRBJ1-1, with TRBD1 identical over 7 bases. The CDR3 contains 12 residues. Germline CDR1 reads DFQATT; CDR2 reads SNEGSKA (reference sequence). The V gene end was trimmed by 2 bases and the J gene end by 12 bases; junction bases not matched to a gene: 9. In DNA form, the CDR3 reads TGCAGTGCTAGAAGCCCAGACAGGGTGACTTTCTTT. This translates into CSARSPDRVTFF.

The CDR3: CSARIGSVNTEAFF. As DNA, the CDR3 is TGCAGTGCTAGAATAGGGAGTGTGAACACTGAAGCTTTCTTT. V is TRBV20-1 and J is TRBJ1-1; no firm D call. CDR1 is DFQATT and CDR2 is SNEGSKA in the germline V gene (reference sequence). V was pared by 2 bases and J by 0 bases, with 10 bases between. The CDR3 length is 14 residues.

The chain is built from TRBV7-9 and TRBJ2-3; D may be TRBD2 (6 bases). Germline V gene sequence: CDR1 SEHNR, CDR2 FQNEAQ (reference sequence). V was clipped by 5 bases and J by 2 bases, with 11 bases between them. The CDR3 extends over 14 amino acids. The CDR3 nucleotides are TGTGCCAGCAGCCCCGGGACTTTCACAGATACGCAGTATTTT. It translates to CASSPGTFTDTQYF.

This clonotype was detected a few times. The CDR3 sequence is CATGTSRSYNEQFF. The DNA of the CDR3 is TGTGCCACGGGGACTAGTCGCTCCTACAATGAGCAGTTCTTC. The gene calls are TRBV28 and TRBJ2-1; 8 nucleotides match TRBD2. The CDR3 covers 14 residues. Germline trimming cut 10 bases from V and 0 bases from J; bases unmatched to any gene: 5. The germline gives CDR1 MDHEN, CDR2 SYDVKM. Supplemented by reference TRBV28 and TRBJ2-1, the full variable domain reads DVKVTQSSRYLVKRTGEKVFLECVQDMDHENMFWYRQDPGLGLRLIYFSYDVKMKEKGDIPEGYSVSREKKERFSLILESASTNQTSMYLCATGTSRSYNEQFFGPGTRLTVL.

The CDR3: CASSLFGPGAWGYEQYF. Written as DNA, the CDR3 is TGTGCCAGCAGTTTATTCGGACCGGGGGCGTGGGGATACGAGCAGTACTTC. This sequence joins TRBV28 and TRBJ2-7; D possibly matches TRBD1 or TRBD2 (6 bases each). With 1 base removed from V and 4 bases from J, the gap between germline ends came to 20 bases. Germline assignment: CDR1 MDHEN and CDR2 SYDVKM. There are 17 residues in the CDR3. Full variable domain (remainder filled in from reference TRBV28 and TRBJ2-7): DVKVTQSSRYLVKRTGEKVFLECVQDMDHENMFWYRQDPGLGLRLIYFSYDVKMKEKGDIPEGYSVSREKKERFSLILESASTNQTSMYLCASSLFGPGAWGYEQYFGPGTRLTVT.

This clonotype came up a few times. The V gene is TRBV28, the J gene TRBJ1-5; TRBD1 agrees at 7 bases. V lost 4 bases to trimming and J lost 1 base; unmatched junction nucleotides: 4. CDR1 MDHEN and CDR2 SYDVKM come from the germline V gene. The CDR3 totals 15 residues. CDR3 residues: CASSWTGVSNQPQHF. The CDR3 DNA reads TGTGCCAGCAGTTGGACAGGCGTCAGCAATCAGCCCCAGCATTTT.

The CDR3 region is CASSTGAGNEQFF. CDR3 in DNA: TGTGCCAGCAGTACGGGAGCGGGCAATGAGCAGTTCTTC. This rearrangement joins TRBV12-3 or TRBV12-4 to TRBJ2-1, with D possibly matching TRBD2 (6 bases). Trimming removed 5 bases from V and 6 bases from J, with 11 bases in between. The CDR3 length is 13 residues.

This clonotype was recorded at least ten times. The rearrangement joins TRBV20-1 to TRBJ1-1, with 8 nucleotides matching TRBD1. Per the germline V gene, CDR1 is DFQATT and CDR2 is SNEGSKA (reference sequence). The CDR3 runs to 13 residues. V was clipped by 6 bases and J by 1 base; unmatched bases: 4. The CDR3 sequence is CSAPGTGNTEAFF. The CDR3 nucleotides read TGCAGTGCCCCCGGGACAGGGAACACTGAAGCTTTCTTT.

The chain uses TRBV12-3 or TRBV12-4 and TRBJ2-1; the D is unclear. Deletions cut 1 base from V and 2 bases from J, with 6 bases between. The CDR3 is made up of 14 amino acids. The CDR3 sequence: CASSLVGAYNEQFF. CDR3 nucleotide sequence: TGTGCCAGCAGTTTAGTTGGTGCCTACAATGAGCAGTTCTTC.

This clonotype was detected a few times. The chain is built from TRBV27 and TRBJ2-7; 7 bases agree with TRBD2. This CDR3 is 14 amino acids long. Germline V CDR1 and CDR2: MNHEY, SMNVEV (reference sequence). The trim removed 2 bases at V and 4 bases at J, leaving 5 bases unmatched. The chain's CDR3 is CASSLGAGAYEQYF. As DNA, the CDR3 is TGTGCCAGCAGTTTAGGGGCGGGAGCTTACGAGCAGTACTTC.

In this sample, this clonotype turned up many times. The gene calls are TRBV5-6 and TRBJ2-1; D perhaps matches TRBD2 (5 bases). The length of the CDR3 is 13 residues. Germline-derived CDR1 and CDR2 are SGHDT and YYEEEE. The V end was cut by 3 bases, the J end by 7 bases, with 11 bases between. CDR3 protein: CASSWRTGNEQFF. The CDR3 DNA reads TGTGCCAGCAGCTGGAGGACGGGGAATGAGCAGTTCTTC.

This clonotype has a single count. DNA for the CDR3: TGTGCCAGCAGTCCTAGCGGGAGGACATACGAGCAGTACTTC. The encoded protein is CASSPSGRTYEQYF. This chain uses TRBV27 with TRBJ2-7; the match to TRBD2 covers 11 bases. V trimming: 5 bases; J trimming: 4 bases; junction bases outside the gene matches: 4. In germline, CDR1 is MNHEY, CDR2 SMNVEV (reference sequence). The CDR3 loop spans 14 amino acids.

This clonotype appeared many times. The chain uses TRBV12-3 or TRBV12-4 and TRBJ2-3; possibly TRBD2 for D (5 bases). The CDR3 is made up of 15 amino acids. V dropped 3 bases and J dropped 0 bases, with 10 bases sitting between them. CDR3 residues: CASSFGGTSTDTQYF. The CDR3 coding sequence is TGTGCCAGCAGTTTTGGAGGAACAAGCACAGATACGCAGTATTTT.

The chain recombines TRBV7-2 with TRBJ2-5, with no clear D. Germline V gene sequence: CDR1 SGHTA, CDR2 FQGNSA. This CDR3 has 13 amino acids. Trimming removed 1 base at V and 9 bases at J, with 12 bases between. In DNA form, the CDR3 reads TGTGCCAGCAGCTTAGAGGCCCCCCAGGCCCAGTACTTC. Its protein product is CASSLEAPQAQYF.

The sample holds many counts of this clonotype. The chain's CDR3 is CASSPRVVEQFF. The CDR3 DNA reads as TGTGCCAGCTCACCAAGGGTAGTGGAGCAGTTCTTC. This rearrangement joins TRBV18 to TRBJ2-1, with D hard to call. This CDR3 has 12 amino acids. V lost 2 bases and J lost 10, with 9 bases in between. The germline V gene has CDR1 KGHSH and CDR2 LQKENI.

The sample holds many counts of this clonotype. The rearrangement uses TRBV20-1 and TRBJ1-5; D gene ambiguous. CDR3 length: 16 amino acids. Trimming took 2 bases from V and 1 from J, leaving 15 bases between them. CDR1 and CDR2 (germline): DFQATT, SNEGSKA (reference sequence). The CDR3 region is CSARSDLRLSNQPQHF. As DNA, the CDR3 is TGCAGTGCTAGATCGGACCTAAGACTAAGCAATCAGCCCCAGCATTTT.

The gene calls are TRBV28 and TRBJ2-5; 10 nucleotides align to TRBD2. Germline CDR1 reads MDHEN; CDR2 reads SYDVKM. The V gene end was trimmed by 5 bases and the J gene end by 4 bases; junction bases not matched to a gene: 10. The CDR3 length is 16 residues. The CDR3 nucleotides read TGTGCCAGCAGTCCCCTATTGGTAGCGGGAGGAGAGACCCAGTACTTC. It specifies CASSPLLVAGGETQYF.

This clonotype was seen repeatedly, ten times or more. The rearrangement joins TRBV12-3 or TRBV12-4 to TRBJ2-1; D might be TRBD1 (6 bases). This CDR3 has 12 residues. V was trimmed by 8 bases and J by 7 bases, leaving 12 bases between them. The CDR3 nucleotides are TGTGCCAGCGGCCAGGGGCGGAATGAGCAGTTCTTC. It is translated as CASGQGRNEQFF.

This clonotype occurred many times. This rearrangement joins TRBV25-1 to TRBJ2-7; D may be TRBD1 or TRBD2 (7 bases each). Germline loops: CDR1 MGHDK, CDR2 SYGVNS. Trimming cost V 1 base and J 12 bases, with 22 bases left between them. The CDR3 is 15 residues long. CDR3 amino acids: CASSESTKGAGDLYF. Here the CDR3 DNA reads TGTGCCAGCAGTGAATCTACTAAGGGGGCGGGAGATCTGTACTTC.

This clonotype has just a few counts. The J gene is TRBJ2-1, the V gene TRBV29-1; 9 bases map to TRBD2. Germline-derived CDR1 and CDR2 are SQVTM and ANQGSEA. Trimming at V came to 6 bases and at J to 5 bases, leaving 8 bases not matched to a gene. This CDR3 contains 14 residues. In nucleotides, the CDR3 is TGCAGCGTCGGATTCCGACTAGCGGACAATGAGCAGTTCTTC. Translation gives CSVGFRLADNEQFF.

This chain connects TRBV7-9 to TRBJ2-3; the D gene is possibly TRBD2 (5 bases). This CDR3 contains 16 residues. Germline-derived CDR1 and CDR2 are SEHNR and FQNEAQ (reference sequence). Trimming shortened V by 2 bases and J by 2 bases, and 14 bases separated the two germline ends. CDR3 in amino acids: CASSLTGGPHTDTQYF. The CDR3 DNA follows: TGTGCCAGCAGCTTAACCGGAGGCCCCCACACAGATACGCAGTATTTT.

In its sample, this clonotype was seen many times. The chain combines TRBV29-1 with TRBJ2-1; D perhaps matches TRBD2 (5 bases). Trimming removed 3 bases at V and 4 bases at J, with 19 bases between. This CDR3 region has 16 residues. The V gene's germline CDR1 is SQVTM and CDR2 ANQGSEA. CDR3 coding DNA: TGCAGCGTTGATACGGAACAACAACTAGGTTACAATGAGCAGTTCTTC. Residues: CSVDTEQQLGYNEQFF.

This clonotype was recorded only once. This CDR3 fails to terminate in the conserved phenylalanine or tryptophan, so it likely reflects a read error. V usage is TRBV11-1 and J usage is TRBJ1-1; tentatively, D is TRBD1 (6 bases). V lost 1 base to trimming and J lost 5 bases, with 14 bases between them. This CDR3 spans 15 amino acids. Germline-derived CDR1 and CDR2 are SGHAT and FQDESV (reference sequence). This chain's CDR3 is CASSLVWGAGTEAFL. The CDR3 DNA reads TGTGCCAGCAGCTTAGTGTGGGGGGCCGGGACTGAAGCTTTCCTT.

This chain joins TRBV6-1 and TRBJ2-3; 12 bases match TRBD2. The CDR3 is 18 residues long. From germline, CDR1 is MNHNS and CDR2 SASEGT. The V segment lost 6 bases and the J segment 0 bases; nucleotides outside the gene matches: 10. The CDR3: CASRRRLAGVMSTDTQYF. CDR3 in DNA: TGTGCCAGCAGGCGGAGACTAGCGGGAGTGATGAGCACAGATACGCAGTATTTT.

V usage is TRBV5-1 and J usage is TRBJ2-5; TRBD1 aligns across 7 bases. There are 16 residues in the CDR3. CDR1 and CDR2 from the germline V gene are SGHRS and YFSETQ. Trimming took 4 bases from V and 2 from J; bases not matched to a gene: 11. CDR3 sequence reads: CASSEETGVLQETQYF. CDR3 DNA: TGCGCCAGCAGCGAAGAAACAGGGGTACTTCAAGAGACCCAGTACTTC.